The rows below give T cell receptor beta chains drawn from one sample of a study of identical twins. In TCRdb, the 5' RACE reads were re-called with MiXCR into one record per CDR3 protein. The sample consists of over 550,000 distinct CDR3 sequences, 7.1% of them appearing once. This same sample was also part of a study on yellow fever vaccine responses in identical twins.

Sequencing was performed on PBMCs. Receptors were obtained from a woman aged 18-30 years in good health. Each CDR3 is given with its conserved first and last residue. A D gene is named only where the DNA matches it firmly. Clone size is shown for a subset of rows, as once, few, many or a class of expanded clone.

>.|TRBV7-9|TRBJ2-7|.|12
TGTGCCAGCAGCCGCCAAAACTACGAGCAGTACTTC
CASSRQNYEQYF
>.|TRBV7-8|TRBJ2-1|few|15
TGTGCCAGCAGCTTAGTACAGGGAACCTACAATGAGCAGTTCTTC
CASSLVQGTYNEQFF
>.|TRBV28|TRBJ2-7|many|11
TGTGCCAGCAGCCGCTCCTACGAGCAGTACTTC
CASSRSYEQYF
>TRBD2|TRBV5-1|TRBJ2-2|few|15
TGCGCCAGCAGCACACTAGCGGGGGGAACCGGGGAGCTGTTTTTT
CASSTLAGGTGELFF
>.|TRBV27|TRBJ2-4|many|16
TGTGCCAGCAGACCCATTGGGACAACAGCCAAAAACATTCAGTACTTC
CASRPIGTTAKNIQYF
>.|TRBV5-1|TRBJ2-1|.|15
TGCGCCAGCAGCTTGGGGGGGGTTTACCTCAATGAGCAGTTCTTC
CASSLGGVYLNEQFF
>TRBD2|TRBV15|TRBJ2-3|.|16
TGTGCCACCAGCAGAGGCAGTGCCGGGGGGGCAGATACGCAGTATTTT
CATSRGSAGGADTQYF
>TRBD2|TRBV11-2|TRBJ2-5|many|16
TGTGCCAGCAGCTTAAGGACTAGCGGGGAGAGAGAGACCCAGTACTTC
CASSLRTSGERETQYF
>TRBD1|TRBV4-1|TRBJ2-7|many|15
TGCGCCAGCAGCCAAACCGGGACAGGGCTCTACGAGCAGTACTTC
CASSQTGTGLYEQYF
>.|TRBV9|TRBJ2-5|.|15
TGTGCCAGCAGCGTAACGGAACGGGTCAGGGAGACCCAGTACTTC
CASSVTERVRETQYF
>.|TRBV7-2|TRBJ2-1|many|15
TGTGCCAGCAGCTTCAAGGGGCCTAGTAGCGGTGAGCAGTTCTTC
CASSFKGPSSGEQFF
>.|TRBV29-1|TRBJ1-2|many|15
TGCAGCGTACCGGGATCGGTCCCTCGGTCCTATGGCTACACCTTC
CSVPGSVPRSYGYTF
>TRBD1|TRBV10-3|TRBJ2-3|few|15
TGTGCCACCCGCGAGAGGACAGGGAGCACAGATACGCAGTATTTT
CATRERTGSTDTQYF
>TRBD2|TRBV4-2|TRBJ2-2|.|16
TGTGCCAGCAGCCCTTCGGGACTAGCGGAACCCGGGGAGCTGTTTTTT
CASSPSGLAEPGELFF
>TRBD1|TRBV2|TRBJ2-2|.|12
TGTGCCAGCGGGACAGTGACCGGGGAGCTGTTTTTT
CASGTVTGELFF
>TRBD1|TRBV20-1|TRBJ2-6|.|14
TGCAGTGCTAGCCGGCAGGGGGAGGCCAACGTCCTGACTTTC
CSASRQGEANVLTF
>TRBD2|TRBV11-2|TRBJ2-5|many|13
TGTGCCAGCAGCTCGGGACTAGGAGAGACCCAGTACTTC
CASSSGLGETQYF
>TRBD2|TRBV6-5|TRBJ2-3|many|16
TGTGCCAGCAGTTACTCCCAGCGGGGGGCCCGGGATACGCAGTATTTT
CASSYSQRGARDTQYF
>TRBD1|TRBV14|TRBJ2-1|many|15
TGTGCCAGCAGCCAAGTTCCAGGGGGCCTCAATGAGCAGTTCTTC
CASSQVPGGLNEQFF
>.|TRBV19|TRBJ2-1|few|16
TGTGCCAGTAGTATAGGTTGGGTTGCCCTCTACAATGAGCAGTTCTTC
CASSIGWVALYNEQFF
>TRBD1|TRBV7-7|TRBJ2-2|few|16
TGTGCCAGCAGCTTAGGCCTCAGGGGGACCACCGGGGAGCTGTTTTTT
CASSLGLRGTTGELFF
>.|TRBV10-3|TRBJ1-1|few|14
TGTGCCATCAGTGAAGTGGGGTGGAGAACTGAAGCTTTCTTT
CAISEVGWRTEAFF
>.|TRBV29-1|TRBJ1-2|few|15
TGCAGCGTTGATGGAGAGACAGCTTCTAACTATGGCTACACCTTC
CSVDGETASNYGYTF
>.|TRBV20-1|TRBJ2-1|many|12
TGCAGTGCTAGTTCCCGGCACAATGAGCAGTTCTTC
CSASSRHNEQFF
>.|TRBV2|TRBJ2-5|many|14
TGTGCCAGCAGACGAACAGGCCTTTGGGAGACCCAGTACTTC
CASRRTGLWETQYF
>.|TRBV7-8|TRBJ1-6|few|16
TGTGCCAGCAGCTTAATGGGAGGGAACCTCATTTCACCCCTCCACTTT
CASSLMGGNLISPLHF
>.|TRBV20-1|TRBJ1-1|few|16
TGCAGTGCTAGAGATCGTATCATGGTTGACAACACTGAAGCTTTCTTT
CSARDRIMVDNTEAFF
>TRBD1|TRBV6-5|TRBJ1-3|many|15
TGTGCCAGCAGTTACACCGGACAGGCGGTAGACACCATATATTTT
CASSYTGQAVDTIYF
>.|TRBV21-1|TRBJ1-2|.|17
TGTGCCAGCAGGACGACTCACCGGGACAGGGAGAACTATGGCTACACCTTC
CASRTTHRDRENYGYTF
>.|TRBV12-3/TRBV12-4|TRBJ1-2|many|16
TGTGCCAGCAGTCGTACCGGGGCCCTAGGCGGCTATGGCTACACCTTC
CASSRTGALGGYGYTF
>.|TRBV27|TRBJ1-1|few|14
TGTGCCAGCAGACTAACAGGGCTCCACACTGAAGCTTTCTTT
CASRLTGLHTEAFF
>.|TRBV5-1|TRBJ2-1|many|16
TGCGCCAGCAGCTTTACTAGAGGGAGCTCCTACAATGAGCAGTTCTTC
CASSFTRGSSYNEQFF
>.|TRBV27|TRBJ2-1|many|15
TGTGCCAGCAGTTTAGGGGGGCGCTCCTACAATGAGCAGTTCTTC
CASSLGGRSYNEQFF
>.|TRBV7-8|TRBJ2-2|many|17
TGTGCCAGCAGCTCATATCTCGGGGACCCGAACACCGGGGAGCTGTTTTTT
CASSSYLGDPNTGELFF
>TRBD2|TRBV11-2|TRBJ2-5|few|14
TGTGCCAGCAGCAAGGTCGCGGGAGTTGAGACCCAGTACTTC
CASSKVAGVETQYF
>.|TRBV15|TRBJ2-3|.|15
TGTGCCACCAGCAGGGGGAAACTAAGCACAGATACGCAGTATTTT
CATSRGKLSTDTQYF
>.|TRBV7-9|TRBJ1-2|.|13
TGTGCCAGCAGCTTAATAGCTAACTATGGCTACACCTTC
CASSLIANYGYTF
>.|TRBV5-1|TRBJ2-5|.|14
TGCGCCAGCAGCTTGGTACAGGCTGGTGAGACCCAGTACTTC
CASSLVQAGETQYF
>.|TRBV12-3/TRBV12-4|TRBJ1-2|many|13
TGTGCCAGCAATACGGACATGAACTATGGCTACACCTTC
CASNTDMNYGYTF
>TRBD1|TRBV5-1|TRBJ1-1|many|13
TGCGCCAGCAGGATCGACAGGGACACTGAAGCTTTCTTT
CASRIDRDTEAFF
>.|TRBV12-3/TRBV12-4|TRBJ2-6|few|16
TGTGCCAGCAGTTACCTAAGGCCGTCTGGGGCCAACGTCCTGACTTTC
CASSYLRPSGANVLTF
>TRBD1|TRBV7-9|TRBJ2-2|.|14
TGTGCCAGCAGCTTATCGACAGGGCCCGGGGAGCTGTTTTTT
CASSLSTGPGELFF
>.|TRBV4-1|TRBJ2-4|.|14
TGCGCCAGCAGCCAAGTAGGGGAGACGGGCATTCAGTACTTC
CASSQVGETGIQYF
>.|TRBV28|TRBJ1-1|few|14
TGTGCCAGCAGTTTACCACCCATGAACACTGAAGCTTTCTTT
CASSLPPMNTEAFF
>TRBD1|TRBV29-1|TRBJ2-2|.|15
TGCAGCGTTGAAGGGGGCACGACAGGGACCGGGGAGCTGTTTTTT
CSVEGGTTGTGELFF
>.|TRBV6-1|TRBJ2-3|.|14
TGTGCCAGCACCAGGGGAGGACCACCGGATACGCAGTATTTT
CASTRGGPPDTQYF
>.|TRBV12-3/TRBV12-4|TRBJ1-1|many|13
TGTGCCAGCAGGCCTCACAGGGAACCTGAAGCTTTCTTT
CASRPHREPEAFF
>TRBD2|TRBV3-1|TRBJ2-1|.|16
TGTGCCAGCAGCCACTCACTAGCGGGGGGTCGGAGTGAGCAGTTCTTC
CASSHSLAGGRSEQFF
>.|TRBV7-9|TRBJ2-5|few|15
TGTGCCAGCAGCTTAGGGGACTTCACTAAAGAGACCCAGTACTTC
CASSLGDFTKETQYF
>TRBD1|TRBV2|TRBJ2-1|many|13
TGTGCCAGCAGCGCAGGGGGCAGGGATGAGCAGTTCTTC
CASSAGGRDEQFF